Reported below is one T cell receptor beta chain. Its antigen is as yet unknown. The CDR3 consists of 16 residues. With 3 bases clipped from V and 6 bases from J, the junction kept 10 bases outside the gene matches. These data are taken from a study of CD8 T cells in ankylosing spondylitis. TCRdb reprocessed the 5' RACE reads with MiXCR, giving one entry per CDR3 protein. The profile shows under 850,000 distinct CDR3 sequences, under 20% of them singletons. Study-wide points: Ankylosing spondylitis blood appeared to be characterized by a TCR beta motif of under ten highly homologous variants. Within matched ankylosing spondylitis synovial fluid, disease-linked clones were reportedly significantly enriched.

The rearrangement joins TRBV12-3 or TRBV12-4 to TRBJ2-4, with 8 bases identical to TRBD2. Sequencing used blood, either unsorted or a sorted T cell fraction (not recorded which). The clonotype comes from a male donor with ankylosing spondylitis. DNA of the CDR3: TGTGCCAGCAGTTTGGGACTAGGCTTGGACGCAAACATTCAGTACTTC. As protein: CASSLGLGLDANIQYF.